The TCR beta chain under discussion was sequenced for a study of blood T cells in healthy people across ages. Across the whole study: Capture via template switching afforded approximately one barcoded beta molecule per two T cells. Study results and limitations: Roughly linearly, TCR beta diversity per million T cells fell as age increased.

Roughly 10 milliliters of peripheral blood were drawn from each donor. Next came a second PCR, run for about 7 to 11 cycles, which used a sample-barcoded 5' primer along with a J-beta primer mix. MiXCR was run by TCRdb on the 5' RACE reads, yielding one entry per CDR3 protein. Of 1.5 million to 2 million distinct CDR3 sequences in the sample, 28% were seen once. CDR1 SGHVS and CDR2 FNYEAQ come from the germline V gene. This CDR3 spans 16 amino acids. Remarks on this clonotype: What it recognizes is unknown. One junction end disagrees with the germline gene, perhaps due to a read error.

The chain couples TRBV7-6 to TRBJ2-7; 10 positions match TRBD1. The sequence was obtained from a woman in her 30s in good health. Sequencing was carried out using blood. Here the CDR3 DNA reads TGTACCAGCAGCTTAGAAGGCGGGACAGGGGCCTACGAGCAGTACTTC. Protein product: CTSSLEGGTGAYEQYF.